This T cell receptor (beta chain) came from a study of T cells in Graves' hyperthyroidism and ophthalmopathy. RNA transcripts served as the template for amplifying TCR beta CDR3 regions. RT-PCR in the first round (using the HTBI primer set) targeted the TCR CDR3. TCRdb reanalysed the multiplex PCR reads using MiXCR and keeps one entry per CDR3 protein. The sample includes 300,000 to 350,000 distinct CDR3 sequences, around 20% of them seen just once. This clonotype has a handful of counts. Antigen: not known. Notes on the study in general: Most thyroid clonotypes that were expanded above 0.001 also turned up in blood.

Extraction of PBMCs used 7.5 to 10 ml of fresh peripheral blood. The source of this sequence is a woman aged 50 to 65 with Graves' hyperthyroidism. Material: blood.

CDR3 sequence reads: CASIKTGTGANVLTF. In DNA, the CDR3 is TGTGCCAGCATAAAGACAGGGACGGGGGCCAACGTCCTGACTTTC. The chain is built from TRBV5-6 and TRBJ2-6; TRBD1 matches 7 bases. CDR3 size: 15 residues. Germline lookup yields CDR1 SGHDT and CDR2 YYEEEE. The J segment lost 4 bases and the V segment lost 6 bases, leaving 7 bases of the junction unmatched.